These T cell receptor beta chains were read from a single sample in a study of Ad26.COV2.S vaccination and SARS-CoV-2 variants. Libraries were prepared by immunoSEQ multiplex PCR; TCRdb keeps only in-frame clonotypes and omits some of them. The sample includes hundreds of thousands of clones, 89% of them seen just once. The source was peripheral blood, collected in a trial of Ad26.COV2.S vaccine versus placebo. These receptors came from a person between 18 and 60 years old who received the Ad26.COV2.S COVID-19 vaccine or a placebo. The CDR3 runs from the conserved cysteine through the conserved F or W. D genes are given only for firm matches. Clone size is stated in some rows and not others, as once, few, many or a class when expanded.

TRBV11-2,TRBJ2-2,NA,NA,TGTGCCAGCAGCCTACCGGGGAGAACCGGGGAGCTGTTTTTT,CASSLPGRTGELFF
TRBV7-2,TRBJ2-1,NA,TRBD2,TGTGCCAGCAGCCCCACTAGCGGGGGGGCATCCTACAATGAGCAGTTCTTC,CASSPTSGGASYNEQFF
TRBV18,TRBJ2-6,NA,TRBD2,TGTGCCAGCTCACCCTCCGGGGGGACTGGGGCCAACGTCCTGACTTTC,CASSPSGGTGANVLTF
TRBV7-2,TRBJ2-1,once,NA,TGTGCCAGCAGCCCCGACTACTACAATGAGCAGTTCTTC,CASSPDYYNEQFF
TRBV27,TRBJ1-1,NA,NA,TGTGCCAGCAAAAATCCTCCCGGGACCCTTAACACTGAAGCTTTCTTT,CASKNPPGTLNTEAFF
TRBV27,TRBJ2-3,NA,TRBD2,TGTGCCAGCAGTTTGATCCGAGCGGGGGGTGGAGATACGCAGTATTTT,CASSLIRAGGGDTQYF
TRBV19,TRBJ2-7,NA,NA,TGTGCCAGTAGTCCCCCTCTGACAGGTAGCCTCTACGAGCAGTACTTC,CASSPPLTGSLYEQYF
TRBV7-9,TRBJ2-2,NA,TRBD2,TGTGCCAGCAGCCATGGACTAGCGTTTGTCGGGGAGCTGTTTTTT,CASSHGLAFVGELFF
TRBV19,TRBJ2-7,NA,NA,TGTGCCAGTAGTACCACAGGGAGCTCCTACGAGCAGTACTTC,CASSTTGSSYEQYF
TRBV5-1,TRBJ2-3,NA,TRBD1,TGCGCCAGCAGTGGGACAGGGACCACAGATACGCAGTATTTT,CASSGTGTTDTQYF
TRBV30,TRBJ1-2,NA,NA,TGTGCCTGGAAGCGACAGTCCTATGGCTACACCTTC,CAWKRQSYGYTF
TRBV10-1,TRBJ2-1,NA,NA,TGCGCCAGCAGTAGCTGGTCATCGGGTGAGCAGTTCTTC,CASSSWSSGEQFF
TRBV21-1,TRBJ2-5,NA,NA,TGTGCCAGCAAAGTGGGACCGAGGAAAGAAGAGACCCAGTACTTC,CASKVGPRKEETQYF
TRBV6-5,TRBJ1-3,NA,NA,TGTGCCAGCATGTCTAACACCATATATTTT,CASMSNTIYF
TRBV7-2,TRBJ1-2,NA,NA,TGTGCCAGCAGCTTAGTAGTAAACTATGGCTACACCTTC,CASSLVVNYGYTF
TRBV24-1,TRBJ2-2,NA,NA,TGTGCCACCAGGGCGAGGGGGACGGGGGACACCGGGGAGCTGTTTTTT,CATRARGTGDTGELFF